Each of the 11 T cell receptor beta chains below was sequenced from the same sample in a study of shared clonotypes between healthy human individuals. Produced via immunoSEQ multiplex PCR; TCRdb's table is partial and in-frame only. Here the sample spans about 1,800,000 clones, about 95% being singletons. CD45RO-negative CD8 cells positively selected for CCR7 made up the naive population, which excluded terminally differentiated effector memory CD45RA+ cells. Input material: naive CD8+ T cells sorted from blood. The source is a man younger than 30 in good health.

CDR3 bases: TGTGCCAGCAGTCTAAGGGACTACACCAATGAGCAGTTCTTC. Protein product: CASSLRDYTNEQFF. The rearrangement joins TRBV27 to TRBJ2-1; 7 bases align to TRBD2. Germline CDR1 is MNHEY and CDR2 is SMNVEV (reference sequence). This CDR3 has 14 amino acids. The ends lost 5 bases at V and 6 bases at J; junction bases unmatched: 7.

This chain links TRBV27 with TRBJ1-1, with D possibly TRBD1 on 5 matching bases. The germline CDR1 and CDR2 sequences are MNHEY and SMNVEV (reference sequence). Between the trimmed V and J ends, which lost 3 bases and 5 bases, there was a span of 28 bases. The CDR3 length is 19 residues. The CDR3 DNA is TGTGCCAGCAGTTTCTCCTTTGTTGTTAGTGACCTAGGGGTTACTGAAGCTTTCTTT. The encoded protein is CASSFSFVVSDLGVTEAFF.

This clone was found once. Additional DNA sequences in this sample encode the identical CDR3. J is TRBJ2-5 and V is TRBV4-1, with D perhaps TRBD2 (5 bases). CDR1 and CDR2 (germline): MGHRA, YSYEKL. The length of the CDR3 is 14 residues. V shed 3 bases and J shed 2 bases, with 10 bases lying between them. The CDR3 here is CASSQARGQETQYF. CDR3 sequence (DNA): TGCGCCAGCAGCCAGGCACGGGGTCAAGAGACCCAGTACTTC.

The chain uses TRBV11-2 and TRBJ2-1; 9 bases are a match to TRBD2. Trimming at V came to 5 bases and at J to 7 bases, leaving 9 bases not matched to a gene. The CDR3 runs to 15 residues. The germline V gene encodes CDR1 SGHAT and CDR2 FQNNGV. The CDR3 sequence: CASSELAGNGNEQFF. CDR3 coding DNA: TGTGCCAGCAGCGAACTAGCGGGTAATGGGAATGAGCAGTTCTTC.

The gene calls are TRBV29-1 and TRBJ2-7, with 7 bases identical to TRBD1. V trimming: 4 bases; J trimming: 2 bases; junction bases outside the gene matches: 5. The CDR3 contains 13 residues. The germline CDR1 and CDR2 sequences are SQVTM and ANQGSEA. Written as DNA, the CDR3 is TGCAGCGTTGCATGGGGACAGCCCTACGAGCAGTACTTC. Translating it yields CSVAWGQPYEQYF.

The V and J genes are TRBV4-1 and TRBJ2-4; 7 nucleotides line up with TRBD1. From germline, CDR1 is MGHRA and CDR2 YSYEKL. This CDR3 region has 13 residues. The junction had 6 bases not matched to a gene; V was cut back by 5 bases and J by 8 bases. The CDR3 coding sequence is TGCGCCAGCAGCACCCGGGACAGAGACATTCAGTACTTC. Amino acid sequence: CASSTRDRDIQYF.

To note about this clone: Other DNA sequences in the sample encode the same CDR3. This chain links TRBV4-1 with TRBJ2-7; D unresolved. Germline loops: CDR1 MGHRA, CDR2 YSYEKL. V shed 2 bases and J shed 2 bases, with 7 bases lying between them. The CDR3 sequence is 13 residues long. This CDR3 reads CASSQSRTYEQYF. The CDR3 coding sequence is TGCGCCAGCAGCCAAAGCAGGACCTACGAGCAGTACTTC.

Concerning this clone: This specimen includes other DNA sequences encoding the same CDR3. The gene calls are TRBV9 and TRBJ1-1; 7 nucleotides line up with TRBD1. Germline V CDR1 and CDR2: SGDLS, YYNGEE. The junction had 5 bases not matched to a gene; V was cut back by 3 bases and J by 0 bases. This CDR3 contains 15 residues. CDR3 loop: CASSGGDSLNTEAFF. CDR3 nucleotide sequence: TGTGCCAGCAGCGGAGGGGACAGCCTGAACACTGAAGCTTTCTTT.

V gene TRBV5-4 combines with J gene TRBJ1-6; tentative D call: TRBD1 (5 bases). Trimming pared 4 bases from V and 3 bases from J, leaving 11 bases between. The length of the CDR3 is 15 residues. Per the germline V gene, CDR1 is SGHNT and CDR2 is YYREEE (reference sequence). The CDR3 here is CASSEGPNYNSPLHF. Here the CDR3 DNA reads TGTGCCAGCAGCGAGGGACCGAACTATAATTCACCCCTCCACTTT. Combining the CDR3 with reference TRBV5-4 and TRBJ1-6 gives the whole variable domain ETGVTQSPTHLIKTRGQQVTLRCSSQSGHNTVSWYQQALGQGPQFIFQYYREEENGRGNFPPRFSGLQFPNYSSELNVNALELDDSALYLCASSEGPNYNSPLHFGNGTRLTVT.

J is TRBJ1-5 and V is TRBV5-1; TRBD1 agrees at 10 bases. Germline CDR1 reads SGHRS; CDR2 reads YFSETQ. The CDR3 totals 15 residues. Trimming removed 4 bases from V and 2 bases from J; junction bases left unmatched: 3. In DNA form, the CDR3 reads TGCGCCAGCAGCCCGGGGACAGGGGGCAATCAGCCCCAGCATTTT. The encoded protein is CASSPGTGGNQPQHF.

As regards this clone: Other DNA sequences in the sample encode the same CDR3. The chain couples TRBV9 to TRBJ2-7; 10 bases align to TRBD1. CDR1 and CDR2 (germline): SGDLS, YYNGEE. Trimming took 4 bases from V and 3 from J; bases not matched to a gene: 4. The CDR3 covers 14 residues. The CDR3 protein is CASSSGTGDYEQYF. The DNA of the CDR3 is TGTGCCAGCAGCTCCGGGACAGGGGACTACGAGCAGTACTTC.